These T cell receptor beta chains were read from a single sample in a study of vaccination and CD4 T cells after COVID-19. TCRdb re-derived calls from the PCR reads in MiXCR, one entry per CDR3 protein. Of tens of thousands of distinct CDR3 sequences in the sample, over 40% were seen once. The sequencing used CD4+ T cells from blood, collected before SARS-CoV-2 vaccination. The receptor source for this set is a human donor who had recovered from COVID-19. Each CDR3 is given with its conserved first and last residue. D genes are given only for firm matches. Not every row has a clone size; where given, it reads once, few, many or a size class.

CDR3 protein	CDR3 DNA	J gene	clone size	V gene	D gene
CASSLAGVRTDTQYF	TGTGCCAGCAGCTTAGCGGGAGTTCGCACAGATACGCAGTATTTT	TRBJ2-3	NA	TRBV7-3	TRBD2
CASSGGRPNTEAFF	TGTGCCAGCAGTGGGGGCAGACCGAACACTGAAGCTTTCTTT	TRBJ1-1	NA	TRBV28	NA
CATRTSGMWVNTQYF	TGTGCCACCAGGACTAGCGGGATGTGGGTCAATACGCAGTATTTT	TRBJ2-3	NA	TRBV10-3	TRBD2
CASSHEIAGSNEQFF	TGTGCCAGCAGCCATGAGATAGCGGGATCCAATGAGCAGTTCTTC	TRBJ2-1	few	TRBV6-2/TRBV6-3	TRBD2
CASSPNPGETQYF	TGTGCCAGCTCACCAAATCCCGGAGAGACCCAGTACTTC	TRBJ2-5	NA	TRBV18	NA
CASNRQGRETQYF	TGTGCCAGCAACCGACAGGGTAGGGAGACCCAGTACTTC	TRBJ2-5	NA	TRBV6-1	TRBD1
CATSRDTRSYEQYF	TGTGCCACCAGCAGAGATACCAGATCCTACGAGCAGTACTTC	TRBJ2-7	NA	TRBV15	NA
CASSQGGTNYAGELFF	TGCGCCAGCAGCCAAGGGGGAACCAATTACGCCGGGGAGCTGTTTTTT	TRBJ2-2	NA	TRBV4-1	NA
CATRQGTSRTDTQYF	TGTGCCACCAGACAGGGGACGAGTCGGACAGATACGCAGTATTTT	TRBJ2-3	few	TRBV19	TRBD1
CASSPSGARGLKNYGYTF	TGTGCCAGCAGCCCCTCGGGGGCCAGGGGGCTTAAAAACTATGGCTACACCTTC	TRBJ1-2	NA	TRBV7-6	TRBD1
CATSRDYRRPQHF	TGTGCCACCAGCAGAGATTACCGGCGGCCCCAGCATTTT	TRBJ1-5	few	TRBV15	NA
CSAGNQGFTEAFF	TGCAGTGCTGGAAATCAGGGGTTCACTGAAGCTTTCTTT	TRBJ1-1	few	TRBV20-1	NA
CASSSGTSGSSEQYF	TGTGCCAGCAGCTCAGGGACTAGCGGGAGTAGCGAGCAGTACTTC	TRBJ2-7	few	TRBV5-4	TRBD2
CSANQGVNTEAFF	TGCAGTGCAAACCAGGGGGTCAACACTGAAGCTTTCTTT	TRBJ1-1	few	TRBV20-1	TRBD1
CASSSTRPTSGAYNEQFF	TGTGCCAGCAGCTCCACCAGACCGACTAGCGGCGCCTACAATGAGCAGTTCTTC	TRBJ2-1	NA	TRBV7-9	TRBD2
CASSAKEIPEETQYF	TGTGCCAGCAGTGCTAAAGAGATACCCGAAGAGACCCAGTACTTC	TRBJ2-5	NA	TRBV25-1	NA
CASTVAGGAYEQYF	TGTGCCAGCACCGTAGCGGGAGGGGCCTACGAGCAGTACTTC	TRBJ2-7	once	TRBV7-9	TRBD2
CASSRQGFYEQYF	TGTGCCAGCAGTAGACAGGGTTTCTACGAGCAGTACTTC	TRBJ2-7	few	TRBV27	TRBD1
CASKERTQETQYF	TGTGCCAGCAAGGAGCGGACTCAAGAGACCCAGTACTTC	TRBJ2-5	NA	TRBV27	NA
CASRRTGWVTEAFF	TGTGCCAGTAGGAGGACAGGGTGGGTGACTGAAGCTTTCTTT	TRBJ1-1	NA	TRBV19	TRBD1
CASSLRGGQSYEQYF	TGTGCCAGCAGCTTAAGGGGGGGACAGTCCTACGAGCAGTACTTC	TRBJ2-7	NA	TRBV11-2	NA
CATSRLGGTDTQYF	TGTGCCACCAGCCGACTTGGCGGCACAGATACGCAGTATTTT	TRBJ2-3	few	TRBV15	NA
CASVLGWATQFF	TGTGCCAGCGTTCTTGGTTGGGCAACGCAGTTCTTC	TRBJ2-1	NA	TRBV6-4	NA
CASSLGGSNYGYTF	TGTGCCAGCAGTTTAGGCGGATCTAACTATGGCTACACCTTC	TRBJ1-2	NA	TRBV28	NA
CASSGGPTDTQYF	TGTGCCAGCAGTGGGGGCCCCACAGATACGCAGTATTTT	TRBJ2-3	NA	TRBV6-4	NA
CASSLLPGTGELFF	TGTGCCAGCAGCTTATTGCCGGGCACCGGGGAGCTGTTTTTT	TRBJ2-2	few	TRBV7-9	NA
CASSLAGKENQPQHF	TGTGCCAGCAGCTTAGCGGGTAAGGAGAATCAGCCCCAGCATTTT	TRBJ1-5	NA	TRBV7-9	NA
CASSYPGLTTVYEQYF	TGTGCCAGCAGTTATCCGGGACTCACAACCGTATACGAGCAGTACTTC	TRBJ2-7	NA	TRBV6-2/TRBV6-3	NA
CASSLLGTGGAGGANVLTF	TGTGCCAGCAGCCTTCTCGGGACAGGGGGCGCGGGAGGGGCCAACGTCCTGACTTTC	TRBJ2-6	NA	TRBV7-6	TRBD1
CASRLKPPGGRTDTQYF	TGTGCCAGCAGATTAAAGCCCCCCGGCGGGAGGACAGATACGCAGTATTTT	TRBJ2-3	NA	TRBV6-1	TRBD2
CAISDIAGARPREQFF	TGTGCCATCAGCGACATAGCGGGAGCCCGTCCTCGGGAGCAGTTCTTC	TRBJ2-1	NA	TRBV10-3	TRBD2
CATSREGSGRARYNEQFF	TGTGCCACCAGCAGAGAGGGGAGCGGGAGGGCCAGGTACAATGAGCAGTTCTTC	TRBJ2-1	NA	TRBV15	TRBD2
CASSLGRLAGDTGELFF	TGTGCCAGCAGCTTAGGGAGACTAGCGGGAGACACCGGGGAGCTGTTTTTT	TRBJ2-2	NA	TRBV11-2	TRBD2
CATSRDHTGYYEQYF	TGTGCCACCAGCAGAGATCACACAGGATACTACGAGCAGTACTTC	TRBJ2-7	few	TRBV15	NA
CAWETGGNSPLHF	TGTGCCTGGGAGACAGGGGGAAATTCACCCCTCCACTTT	TRBJ1-6	once	TRBV30	TRBD1